Listed below are T cell receptor beta chains from one sample, sequenced in a study of tumor-infiltrating lymphocytes in primary liver carcinoma. TCRdb fed the multiplex PCR reads into MiXCR, producing one record per CDR3 protein. The sample has about 200,000 distinct CDR3 sequences, roughly two thirds seen once. Material for sequencing was peripheral blood. The receptors shown here come from a woman in her sixties or seventies with primary liver carcinoma and hepatitis B virus infection. Both conserved end residues are part of each CDR3. The D gene is left open where the match is weak. Expanded clones get a size class; other rows say once, few or many, or leave the size out.

j_call v_call clone_size d_call cdr3_aa cdr3_nt
TRBJ2-7 TRBV30 few NA CAWTGKALPSSYEQYF TGTGCCTGGACAGGGAAGGCCTTACCATCATCCTACGAGCAGTACTTC
TRBJ2-1 TRBV11-2 NA TRBD2 CASSFVPSGSGCNEQFF TGTGCCAGCAGCTTTGTCCCTAGCGGGAGCGGCTGTAATGAGCAGTTCTTC
TRBJ2-7 TRBV11-2 NA TRBD1 CASSRDRDYEQYF TGTGCCAGCAGCCGGGACAGGGACTACGAGCAGTACTTC
TRBJ2-1 TRBV6-5 many TRBD2 CASSYRGTSGRNNEQFF TGTGCCAGCAGTTATCGAGGGACTAGCGGGAGAAATAATGAGCAGTTCTTC
TRBJ2-7 TRBV7-8 NA NA CASSLAPGLYEQYF TGTGCCAGCAGCTTAGCGCCAGGGCTTTACGAGCAGTACTTC
TRBJ2-7 TRBV10-3 few TRBD2 CAITQAGGRYGQYF TGTGCCATCACTCAAGCGGGAGGGCGCTACGGGCAGTACTTC
TRBJ1-5 TRBV12-3/TRBV12-4 NA NA CASSSGHGNQPQNF TGTGCCAGCAGTTCGGGACATGGCAATCAGCCCCAGAATTTT
TRBJ2-1 TRBV11-2 NA NA CASSLWGVRSYNEQFF TGTGCTAGCAGCTTATGGGGCGTACGCTCCTACAATGAGCAGTTCTTC
TRBJ1-2 TRBV5-4 NA NA CASSLGLPSTGYTF TGTGCCAGCAGCTTGGGGCTCCCCTCGACTGGCTACACCTTC
TRBJ2-6 TRBV20-1 NA TRBD1 CSAGPGQGASGANVLTF TGCAGTGCCGGGCCGGGACAGGGGGCTTCTGGGGCCAACGTCCTGACTTTC
TRBJ2-1 TRBV5-1 NA TRBD2 CASIFSGSRDKQFF TGCGCCAGCATCTTTAGCGGGAGCCGGGATAAGCAGTTCTTC
TRBJ1-2 TRBV29-1 NA NA CSVENPRDRLGYIF TGCAGCGTTGAAAATCCCCGGGACCGGCTTGGCTACATCTTC
TRBJ1-2 TRBV4-1 NA NA CASSQASGGKGYTF TGCGCCAGTAGCCAAGCCTCTGGAGGGAAAGGCTACACCTTC
TRBJ1-2 TRBV28 NA TRBD1 CASSLWGTANYGYTF TGTGCCAGCAGTTTATGGGGGACAGCAAACTATGGCTACACCTTC
TRBJ2-2 TRBV11-1 NA NA CAGSLLVWEPTGELFF TGTGCCGGCAGCTTATTAGTATGGGAGCCCACCGGGGAGCTGTTTTTT
TRBJ2-2 TRBV2 NA NA CASSEAGASLTGELFF TGTGCCAGCAGTGAAGCCGGGGCTAGCCTCACCGGGGAGCTGTTTTTT
TRBJ2-5 TRBV29-1 many NA CSVEERETQYF TGCAGCGTTGAAGAAAGAGAGACCCAGTACTTC
TRBJ1-1 TRBV6-5 NA NA CANSPFPILRHNAEAFF TGTGCCAACAGTCCTTTCCCTATACTCCGACACAACGCTGAAGCTTTCTTT
TRBJ2-7 TRBV29-1 NA TRBD2 CSVGEAGRGNVYEQYF TGCAGCGTTGGGGAGGCAGGGAGGGGTAATGTCTACGAGCAGTACTTC
TRBJ1-2 TRBV12-3/TRBV12-4 many NA CASSPRGGVGTLGYTF TGTGCCAGCAGTCCCCGTGGAGGGGTGGGAACCCTTGGCTACACCTTC
TRBJ1-1 TRBV6-5 many NA CASSSHRVRNTEAFF TGTGCCAGCAGTTCACACAGGGTTCGGAACACTGAAGCTTTCTTT
TRBJ2-5 TRBV11-2 NA NA CTSSLGLETQYF TGTACCAGCAGTTTAGGTCTGGAGACCCAGTACTTC
TRBJ1-6 TRBV11-3 NA NA CTSSLNTGVNSPLHF TGTACCAGCAGCTTGAACACCGGGGTTAATTCACCCCTCCACTTT
TRBJ2-1 TRBV11-2 NA NA CASTYNEQFF TGTGCCAGCACTTACAATGAGCAGTTCTTC
TRBJ2-1 TRBV24-1 NA NA CATSVRYRDLFISGQFF TGTGCCACCAGTGTACGATACCGGGACCTCTTTATATCAGGGCAGTTCTTC
TRBJ2-4 TRBV11-2 NA NA CASNIEPASQAIQYF TGTGCCAGCAACATAGAACCGGCTAGCCAGGCCATTCAGTACTTC